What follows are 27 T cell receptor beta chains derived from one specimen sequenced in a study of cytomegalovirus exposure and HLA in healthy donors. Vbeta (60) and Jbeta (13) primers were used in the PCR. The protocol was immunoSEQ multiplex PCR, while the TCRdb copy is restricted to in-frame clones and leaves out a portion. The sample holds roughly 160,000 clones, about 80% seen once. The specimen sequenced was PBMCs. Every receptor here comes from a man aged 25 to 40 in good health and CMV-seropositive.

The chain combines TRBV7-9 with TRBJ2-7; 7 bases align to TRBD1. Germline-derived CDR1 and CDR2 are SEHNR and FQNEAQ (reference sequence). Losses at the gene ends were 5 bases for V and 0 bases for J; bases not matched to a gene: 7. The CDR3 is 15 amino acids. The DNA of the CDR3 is TGTGCCAGCAGCGGTGAGGACAGGCACTCCTACGAGCAGTACTTC. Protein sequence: CASSGEDRHSYEQYF. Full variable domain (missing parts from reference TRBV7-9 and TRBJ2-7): DTGVSQNPRHKITKRGQNVTFRCDPISEHNRLYWYRQTLGQGPEFLTYFQNEAQLEKSRLLSDRFSAERPKGSFSTLEIQRTEQGDSAMYLCASSGEDRHSYEQYFGPGTRLTVT.

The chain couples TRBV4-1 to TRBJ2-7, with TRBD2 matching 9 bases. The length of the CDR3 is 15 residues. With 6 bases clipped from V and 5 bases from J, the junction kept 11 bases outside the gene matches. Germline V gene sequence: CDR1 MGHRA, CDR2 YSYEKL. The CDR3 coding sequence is TGCGCCAGCAGTCTAGTAGGACTAGCGACGGACGAGCAGTACTTC. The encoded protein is CASSLVGLATDEQYF.

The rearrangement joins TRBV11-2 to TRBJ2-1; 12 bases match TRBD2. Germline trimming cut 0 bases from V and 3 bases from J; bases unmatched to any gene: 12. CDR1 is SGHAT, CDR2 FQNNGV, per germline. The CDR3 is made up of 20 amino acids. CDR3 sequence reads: CASSLDPWTSGAFFYNEQFF. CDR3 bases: TGTGCCAGCAGCTTAGATCCTTGGACTAGCGGGGCCTTTTTCTACAATGAGCAGTTCTTC.

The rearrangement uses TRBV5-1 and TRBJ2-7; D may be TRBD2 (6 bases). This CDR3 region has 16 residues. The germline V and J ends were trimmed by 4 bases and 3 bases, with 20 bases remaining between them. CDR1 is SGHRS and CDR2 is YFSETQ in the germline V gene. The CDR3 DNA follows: TGCGCCAGCAGCCCAGGAGGCGCGGGGAACCTCTACGAGCAGTACTTC. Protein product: CASSPGGAGNLYEQYF.

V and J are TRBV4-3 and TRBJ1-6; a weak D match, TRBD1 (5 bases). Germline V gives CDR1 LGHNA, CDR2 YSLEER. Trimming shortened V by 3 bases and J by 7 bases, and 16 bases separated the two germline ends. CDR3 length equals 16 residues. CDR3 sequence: CASSQATAPWNSPLHF. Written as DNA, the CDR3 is TGCGCCAGCAGCCAGGCGACAGCCCCTTGGAATTCACCCCTCCACTTT.

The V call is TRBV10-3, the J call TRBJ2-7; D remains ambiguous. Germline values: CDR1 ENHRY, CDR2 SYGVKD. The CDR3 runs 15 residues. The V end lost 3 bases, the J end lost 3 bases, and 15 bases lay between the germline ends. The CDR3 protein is CAISESRGQVYEQYF. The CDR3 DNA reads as TGTGCCATCAGTGAATCCCGTGGGCAGGTCTACGAGCAGTACTTC.

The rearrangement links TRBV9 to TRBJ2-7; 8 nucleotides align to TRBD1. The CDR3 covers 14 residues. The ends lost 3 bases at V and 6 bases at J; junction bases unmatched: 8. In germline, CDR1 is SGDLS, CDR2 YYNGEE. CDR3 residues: CASSADRVRGEQYF. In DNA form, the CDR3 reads TGTGCCAGCAGCGCGGACAGGGTCCGAGGCGAGCAGTACTTC.

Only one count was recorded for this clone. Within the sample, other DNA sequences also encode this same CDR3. The CDR3 DNA reads as TGCGCCAGCAGCCAAGCCCCAGGGGTTCGAACTGAAGCTTTCTTT. The encoded protein is CASSQAPGVRTEAFF. This rearrangement joins TRBV4-3 to TRBJ1-1; D perhaps matches TRBD1 (6 bases). Trimming stripped 1 base from V and 5 bases from J, with 14 bases between. The germline gives CDR1 LGHNA, CDR2 YSLEER. The CDR3 spans 15 residues.

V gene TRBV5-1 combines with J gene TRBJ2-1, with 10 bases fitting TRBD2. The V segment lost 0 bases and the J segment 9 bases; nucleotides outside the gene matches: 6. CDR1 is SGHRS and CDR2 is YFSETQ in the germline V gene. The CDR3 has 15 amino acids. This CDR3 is CASSLESGGALEQFF. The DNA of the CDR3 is TGCGCCAGCAGCTTGGAAAGCGGGGGGGCCCTTGAGCAGTTCTTC.

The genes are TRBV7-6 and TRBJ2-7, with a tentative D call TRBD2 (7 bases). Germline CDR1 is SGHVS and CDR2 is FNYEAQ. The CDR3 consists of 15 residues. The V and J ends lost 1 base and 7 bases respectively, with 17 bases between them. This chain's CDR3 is CASSLGGGATGEQYF. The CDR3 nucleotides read TGTGCCAGCAGCTTAGGTGGGGGGGCAACGGGGGAGCAGTACTTC.

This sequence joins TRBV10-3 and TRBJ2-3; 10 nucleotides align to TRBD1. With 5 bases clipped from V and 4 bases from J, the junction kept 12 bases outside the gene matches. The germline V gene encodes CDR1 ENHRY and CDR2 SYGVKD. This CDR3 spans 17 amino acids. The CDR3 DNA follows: TGTGCCATCAGTATGGGGTTCGACAGGGGGCATGCAGATACGCAGTATTTT. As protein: CAISMGFDRGHADTQYF.

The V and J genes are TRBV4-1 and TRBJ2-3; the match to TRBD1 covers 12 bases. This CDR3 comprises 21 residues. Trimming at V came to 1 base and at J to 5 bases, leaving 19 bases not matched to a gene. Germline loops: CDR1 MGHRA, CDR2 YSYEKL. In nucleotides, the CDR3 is TGCGCCAGCAGCCAAGGATGGTTGCGGGGACAGGGGGCGCGGAGGGGAGATACGCAGTATTTT. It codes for CASSQGWLRGQGARRGDTQYF.

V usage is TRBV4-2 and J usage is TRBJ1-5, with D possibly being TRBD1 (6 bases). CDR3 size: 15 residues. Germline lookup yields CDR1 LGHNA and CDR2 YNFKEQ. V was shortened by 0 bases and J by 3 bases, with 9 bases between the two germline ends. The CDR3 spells CASSQDTGINQPQHF. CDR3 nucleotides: TGTGCCAGCAGCCAAGATACAGGGATCAATCAGCCCCAGCATTTT.

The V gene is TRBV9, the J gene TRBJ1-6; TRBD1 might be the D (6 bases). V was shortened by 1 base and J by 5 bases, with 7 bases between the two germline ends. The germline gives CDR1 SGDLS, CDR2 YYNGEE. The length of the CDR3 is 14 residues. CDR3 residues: CASSVRQDNSPLHF. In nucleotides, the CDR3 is TGTGCCAGCAGCGTACGACAGGATAATTCACCCCTCCACTTT.

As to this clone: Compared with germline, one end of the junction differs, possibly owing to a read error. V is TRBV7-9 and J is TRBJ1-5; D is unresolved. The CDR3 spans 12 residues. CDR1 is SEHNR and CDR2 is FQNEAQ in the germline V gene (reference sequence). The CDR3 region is CSSSLGGQPQHF. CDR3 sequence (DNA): TGTTCCAGCAGCTTAGGAGGTCAGCCCCAGCATTTT.

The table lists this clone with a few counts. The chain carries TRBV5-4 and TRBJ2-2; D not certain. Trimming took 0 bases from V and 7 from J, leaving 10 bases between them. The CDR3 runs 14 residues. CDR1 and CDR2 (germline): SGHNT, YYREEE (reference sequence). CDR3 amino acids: CASSLGPGSGELFF. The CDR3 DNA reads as TGTGCCAGCAGCTTGGGTCCGGGTAGCGGGGAGCTGTTTTTT.

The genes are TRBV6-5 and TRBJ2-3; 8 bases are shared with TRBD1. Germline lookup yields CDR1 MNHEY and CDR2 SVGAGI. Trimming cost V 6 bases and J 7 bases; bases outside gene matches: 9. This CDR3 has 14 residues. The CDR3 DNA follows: TGTGCCAGCAGGACTCCAGGGGGCGCAAATACGCAGTATTTT. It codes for CASRTPGGANTQYF.

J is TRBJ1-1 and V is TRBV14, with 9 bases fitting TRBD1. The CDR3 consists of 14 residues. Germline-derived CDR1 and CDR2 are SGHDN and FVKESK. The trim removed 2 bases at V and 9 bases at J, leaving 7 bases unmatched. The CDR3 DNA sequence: TGTGCCAGCAGCCAATGGACAGGGGAGGCTAAAGCTTTCTTT. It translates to CASSQWTGEAKAFF.

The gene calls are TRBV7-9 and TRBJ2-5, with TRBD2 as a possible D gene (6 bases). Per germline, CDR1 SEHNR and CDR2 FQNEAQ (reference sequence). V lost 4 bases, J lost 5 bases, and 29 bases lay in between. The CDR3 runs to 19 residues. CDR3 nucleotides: TGTGCCAGCAGCTCAGCTGGAAGACTAGGCGTTGACGGAGAGGAGACCCAGTACTTC. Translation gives CASSSAGRLGVDGEETQYF.

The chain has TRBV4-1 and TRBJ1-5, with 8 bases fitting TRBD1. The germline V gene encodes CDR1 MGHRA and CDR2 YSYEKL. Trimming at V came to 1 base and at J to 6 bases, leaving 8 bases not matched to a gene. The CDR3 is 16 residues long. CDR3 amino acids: CASSQVTRGRGQPQHF. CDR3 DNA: TGCGCCAGCAGCCAAGTTACCAGGGGGCGCGGTCAGCCCCAGCATTTT.

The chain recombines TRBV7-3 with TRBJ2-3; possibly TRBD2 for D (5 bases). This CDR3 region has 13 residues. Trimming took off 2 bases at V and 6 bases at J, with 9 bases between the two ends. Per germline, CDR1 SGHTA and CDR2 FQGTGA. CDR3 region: CASSLGETDTQYF. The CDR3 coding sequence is TGTGCCAGCAGCTTAGGGGAGACCGATACGCAGTATTTT.

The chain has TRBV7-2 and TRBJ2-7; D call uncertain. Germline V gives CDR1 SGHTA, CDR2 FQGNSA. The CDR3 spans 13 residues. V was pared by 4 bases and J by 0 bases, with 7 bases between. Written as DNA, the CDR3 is TGTGCCAGCAGCTCACCCTACTCCTACGAGCAGTACTTC. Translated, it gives CASSSPYSYEQYF.

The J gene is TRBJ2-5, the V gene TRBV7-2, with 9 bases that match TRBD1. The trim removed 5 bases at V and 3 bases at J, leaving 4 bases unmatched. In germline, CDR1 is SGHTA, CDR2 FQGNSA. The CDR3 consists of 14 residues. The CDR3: CASSLWTGEETQYF. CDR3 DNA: TGTGCCAGCAGCCTGTGGACAGGGGAAGAGACCCAGTACTTC.

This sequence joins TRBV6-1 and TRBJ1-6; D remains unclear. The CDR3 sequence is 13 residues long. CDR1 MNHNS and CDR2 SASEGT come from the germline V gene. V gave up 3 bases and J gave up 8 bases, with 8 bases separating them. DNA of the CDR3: TGTGCCAGCAGTGACAAACCGGATTCACCCCTCCACTTT. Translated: CASSDKPDSPLHF.

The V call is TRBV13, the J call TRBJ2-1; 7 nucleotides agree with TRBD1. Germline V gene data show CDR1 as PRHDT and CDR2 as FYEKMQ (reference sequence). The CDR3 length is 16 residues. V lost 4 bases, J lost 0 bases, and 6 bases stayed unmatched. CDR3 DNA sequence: TGTGCCAGCAGCTCAACAGGGGTTCTCTCCTACAATGAGCAGTTCTTC. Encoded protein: CASSSTGVLSYNEQFF.

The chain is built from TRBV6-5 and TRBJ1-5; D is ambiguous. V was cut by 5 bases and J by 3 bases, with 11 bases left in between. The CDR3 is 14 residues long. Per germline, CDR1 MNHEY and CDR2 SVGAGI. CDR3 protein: CASSPRADNQPQHF. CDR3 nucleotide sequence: TGTGCCAGCAGTCCGCGGGCAGACAATCAGCCCCAGCATTTT.

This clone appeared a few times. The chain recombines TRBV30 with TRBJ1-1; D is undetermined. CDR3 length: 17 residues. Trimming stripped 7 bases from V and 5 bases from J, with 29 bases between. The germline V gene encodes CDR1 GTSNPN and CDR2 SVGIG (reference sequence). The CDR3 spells CASKDRRQAIGWTEAFF. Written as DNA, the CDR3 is TGTGCCTCTAAGGATAGGAGGCAGGCGATTGGATGGACTGAAGCTTTCTTT. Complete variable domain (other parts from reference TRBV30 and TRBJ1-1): SQTIHQWPATLVQPVGSPLSLECTVEGTSNPNLYWYRQAAGRGLQLLFYSVGIGQISSEVPQNLSASRPQDRQFILSSKKLLLSDSGFYLCASKDRRQAIGWTEAFFGQGTRLTVV.